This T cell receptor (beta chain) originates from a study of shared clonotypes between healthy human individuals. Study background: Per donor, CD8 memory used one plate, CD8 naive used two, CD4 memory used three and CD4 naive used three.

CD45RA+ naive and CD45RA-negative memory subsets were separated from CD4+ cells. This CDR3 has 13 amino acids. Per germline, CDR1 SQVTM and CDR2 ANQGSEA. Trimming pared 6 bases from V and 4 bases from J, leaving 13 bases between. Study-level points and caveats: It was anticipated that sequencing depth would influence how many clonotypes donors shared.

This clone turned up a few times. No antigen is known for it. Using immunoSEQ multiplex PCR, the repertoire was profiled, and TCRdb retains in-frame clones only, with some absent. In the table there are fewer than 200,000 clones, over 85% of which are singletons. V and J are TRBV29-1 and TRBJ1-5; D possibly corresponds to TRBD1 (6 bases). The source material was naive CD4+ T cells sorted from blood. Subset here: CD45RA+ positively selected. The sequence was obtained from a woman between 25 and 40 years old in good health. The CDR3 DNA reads TGCAGCGTCCTTGGGGGGGCGAATCAGCCCCAGCATTTT. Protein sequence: CSVLGGANQPQHF.